The T cell receptor (beta chain) described here comes from a study of T cells in narcolepsy. The junction had 9 bases not matched to a gene; V was cut back by 4 bases and J by 1 base. Looked up from germline, CDR1 is SGHNT and CDR2 is YYREEE (reference sequence). This CDR3 has 17 amino acids. Measured with immunoSEQ multiplex PCR; TCRdb has only the in-frame clones, and not every one. The data contain roughly 11,000 clones, 94% of them singletons. This TCR came from a human donor with narcolepsy. The V gene is TRBV5-4, the J gene TRBJ2-1; TRBD2 aligns across 9 bases. The sample consisted of CD45RA- memory CD4+ T cells from PBMCs. The CDR3 DNA is TGTGCCAGCAGCATCCAACCGGGACTAGCATCCTACAATGAGCAGTTCTTC. It codes for CASSIQPGLASYNEQFF.